The 17 T cell receptor beta chains below come from one sample, sequenced in a study of shared clonotypes between healthy human individuals. Some clones are missing from TCRdb's copy, which holds only in-frame ones; the method was immunoSEQ multiplex PCR. The data contain approximately 2,200,000 clones, roughly 91% of them singletons. Naive CD8 cells were CD45RO-negative, positively selected for CCR7, excluding terminally differentiated effector memory CD45RA+ cells. The specimen sequenced was naive CD8+ T cells from PBMCs. The receptors derive from a man aged 18 to 29 in good health. Some clones in this sample may be carry-over from other donors' samples.

J is TRBJ1-2 and V is TRBV28; TRBD1 is a possible D gene (6 bases). The CDR3 is 16 amino acids. Germline loops: CDR1 MDHEN, CDR2 SYDVKM. V was trimmed by 4 bases and J by 8 bases, leaving 23 bases between them. Written as DNA, the CDR3 is TGTGCCAGCAGTTCATCCCTAGTTACAGGGCTTAGCGGCTACACCTTC. Translation gives CASSSSLVTGLSGYTF.

This clone was seen only once. The chain links TRBV4-1 to TRBJ2-2, with 10 bases lining up with TRBD1. Per the germline V gene, CDR1 is MGHRA and CDR2 is YSYEKL. The CDR3 covers 19 residues. The V and J ends lost 0 bases and 3 bases, in that order; junction bases with no gene match: 10. The CDR3 DNA reads as TGCGCCAGCAGCCAAGAAGGTGAGGGGACAGGGGCTTACACCGGGGAGCTGTTTTTT. Translating it yields CASSQEGEGTGAYTGELFF.

The rearrangement links TRBV7-9 to TRBJ2-3, with D unresolved. Germline loops: CDR1 SEHNR, CDR2 FQNEAQ (reference sequence). Trimming removed 4 bases from V and 5 bases from J, with 13 bases in between. The CDR3 length is 14 residues. CDR3 coding DNA: TGTGCCAGCAGCTCAACCGGAATCTTAGATACGCAGTATTTT. Translation: CASSSTGILDTQYF.

CDR3 region: CASSPERGLTEAFF. The DNA of the CDR3 is TGTGCCAGCAGCCCTGAGAGGGGACTCACTGAAGCTTTCTTT. The rearrangement uses TRBV27 and TRBJ1-1; tentative D call: TRBD1 (5 bases). The CDR3 sequence is 14 residues long. V was shortened by 6 bases and J by 4 bases, with 15 bases between the two germline ends. Germline lookup yields CDR1 MNHEY and CDR2 SMNVEV (reference sequence).

Comments on this clone: Its ends do not fully match the called genes, so a read error is possible. The V gene is TRBV6-5, the J gene TRBJ2-1, with TRBD2 matching over 7 bases. CDR3 length: 14 residues. Germline V gives CDR1 MNHEY, CDR2 SVGAGI. CDR3 sequence (DNA): TGTGCCAGCAGTTACGGCCGGGACTACCATGAGCAGTTCTTC. Amino acid sequence: CASSYGRDYHEQFF.

The CDR3 DNA reads as TGTGCCAGCAGGTACAGGGGGGCGAACACTGAAGCTTTCTTT. It specifies CASRYRGANTEAFF. The rearrangement uses TRBV2 and TRBJ1-1, with 8 nucleotides matching TRBD1. The CDR3 consists of 14 residues. V shed 6 bases and J 1 base; nucleotides not matched to a gene: 4. Looked up from germline, CDR1 is SNHLY and CDR2 is FYNNEI.

The rearrangement uses TRBV6-1 and TRBJ1-1; D unclear. V was pared by 2 bases and J by 7 bases, with 17 bases between. The CDR3 loop spans 15 amino acids. CDR1 and CDR2 from the germline V gene are MNHNS and SASEGT. CDR3 sequence: CASSELYQVSDEAFF. For the CDR3, the DNA is TGTGCCAGCAGTGAATTGTACCAGGTCAGTGATGAAGCTTTCTTT.

The chain couples TRBV27 to TRBJ2-3; 16 nucleotides match TRBD2. Germline CDR1 is MNHEY and CDR2 is SMNVEV (reference sequence). The CDR3 has 18 residues. Trimming at V came to 5 bases and at J to 4 bases, leaving 9 bases not matched to a gene. CDR3 sequence (DNA): TGTGCCAGCAGTCCGGGACTAGCGGGAGGGTGGGGGGCAGATACGCAGTATTTT. Protein: CASSPGLAGGWGADTQYF.

The CDR3 spells CASSPKGGTEAFF. CDR3 bases: TGTGCCAGCAGCCCGAAGGGGGGAACTGAAGCTTTCTTT. The chain employs TRBV7-9 and TRBJ1-1; possible D gene TRBD1, 6 bases. The CDR3 loop spans 13 amino acids. Per the germline V gene, CDR1 is SEHNR and CDR2 is FQNEAQ (reference sequence). Trimming shortened V by 5 bases and J by 5 bases, and 12 bases separated the two germline ends. The variable domain in full, completed from reference TRBV7-9 and TRBJ1-1, reads DTGVSQNPRHKITKRGQNVTFRCDPISEHNRLYWYRQTLGQGPEFLTYFQNEAQLEKSRLLSDRFSAERPKGSFSTLEIQRTEQGDSAMYLCASSPKGGTEAFFGQGTRLTVV.

Details on this clone: The same CDR3 is also encoded by other DNA sequences in this sample. V usage is TRBV27 and J usage is TRBJ2-7; unclear D gene. V was shortened by 2 bases and J by 0 bases, with 5 bases between the two germline ends. Germline V gene sequence: CDR1 MNHEY, CDR2 SMNVEV (reference sequence). This CDR3 is 13 amino acids long. The chain's CDR3 is CASSLGASYEQYF. CDR3 in DNA: TGTGCCAGCAGTTTAGGCGCCTCCTACGAGCAGTACTTC.

The V and J genes are TRBV28 and TRBJ2-1, with TRBD1 matching over 7 bases. The length of the CDR3 is 14 residues. The J segment lost 3 bases and the V segment lost 6 bases, leaving 5 bases of the junction unmatched. Per germline, CDR1 MDHEN and CDR2 SYDVKM. This CDR3 reads CASRPGQLYNEQFF. CDR3 bases: TGTGCCAGCAGGCCGGGACAGCTCTACAATGAGCAGTTCTTC.

V is TRBV7-2 and J is TRBJ2-7; D might be TRBD1 (6 bases). V lost 5 bases and J lost 5, with 19 bases in between. Germline assignment: CDR1 SGHTA and CDR2 FQGNSA. The CDR3 sequence is 15 residues long. The CDR3 here is CASSKGVGPFDEQYF. CDR3 DNA sequence: TGTGCCAGCAGCAAGGGGGTGGGCCCTTTCGACGAGCAGTACTTC.

J is TRBJ1-1 and V is TRBV27, with D possibly being TRBD1 (5 bases). The CDR3 is made up of 14 amino acids. The V end was cut by 6 bases, the J end by 7 bases, with 18 bases between. CDR1 and CDR2 (germline): MNHEY, SMNVEV (reference sequence). CDR3 region: CASRIYSGAGEAFF. In DNA form, the CDR3 reads TGTGCCAGCAGAATTTATAGCGGGGCGGGTGAAGCTTTCTTT.

The table lists this clone with a count of one. The chain links TRBV6-6 to TRBJ2-7; either TRBD1 or TRBD2 may fit D (6 bases each). The CDR3 extends over 11 amino acids. Germline V gene lookup returns CDR1 MNHNY and CDR2 SVGAGI (reference sequence). Trimming cost V 10 bases and J 6 bases, with 13 bases left between them. The CDR3 reads CATGGPAEQYF. The CDR3 DNA reads TGTGCCACCGGGGGCCCCGCCGAGCAGTACTTC.

About this clone itself: Other DNA sequences within the sample encode an identical CDR3. This sequence joins TRBV18 and TRBJ2-3, with unresolved D. The V and J ends lost 2 bases and 3 bases respectively, with 6 bases between them. The CDR3 has 13 amino acids. Germline lookup yields CDR1 KGHSH and CDR2 LQKENI. The CDR3 sequence is CASSPSRTDTQYF. In nucleotides, the CDR3 is TGTGCCAGCTCACCATCACGGACAGATACGCAGTATTTT.

Turning to this clone: The sample carries other DNA sequences with the same CDR3. The CDR3: CASSPGQNTEAFF. The DNA of the CDR3 is TGTGCCAGCAGCCCGGGACAGAACACTGAAGCTTTCTTT. The chain combines TRBV7-3 with TRBJ1-1; tentatively, D is TRBD1 (6 bases). The germline V gene encodes CDR1 SGHTA and CDR2 FQGTGA. V lost 5 bases and J 1 base, leaving 8 bases between the germline ends. The CDR3 runs to 13 residues.

This clone was counted between two and nine times. This chain joins TRBV9 and TRBJ1-5; D is uncertain. V was cut by 4 bases and J by 7 bases, with 12 bases left in between. Per the germline V gene, CDR1 is SGDLS and CDR2 is YYNGEE. This CDR3 has 13 amino acids. The CDR3, as DNA: TGTGCCAGCAGCTTAGAGGGTAAGCAGCCCCAGCATTTT. This gives the protein CASSLEGKQPQHF.